This T cell receptor (beta chain) derives from a study of PD-L1 blockade in urothelial cancer. Clones were read by immunoSEQ multiplex PCR, and TCRdb kept only the in-frame ones, dropping some. The table has roughly 91,000 clones, more than 75% seen once; the top ten hold about 15%. The time point is: pretreatment peripheral blood. Between 1 and 8 samples, pretreatment and on-treatment, were given by each patient. Trimming cost V 6 bases and J 7 bases; bases outside gene matches: 4. The CDR3 runs to 13 residues. Germline values: CDR1 SGHAT, CDR2 FQNNGV. The chain uses TRBV11-2 and TRBJ1-4; 8 bases fit TRBD1. This sequence was found in a man aged 55 to 70 with urothelial cancer. The source was PBMCs, collected around atezolizumab (anti-PD-L1) treatment. CDR3 in DNA: TGTGCCAGCAGGGGCCAGGGGGCTGAAAAACTGTTTTTT. Protein: CASRGQGAEKLFF.